These T cell receptor beta chains were read from a single sample in a study of tumor and adjacent non-tumor tissue in lung cancer. MiXCR was run by TCRdb on the multiplex PCR reads, yielding one entry per CDR3 protein. This table has 120,000 to 150,000 distinct CDR3 sequences, around two thirds appearing once. Source material: lung tumor tissue. Receptors were obtained from a man in his fifties or sixties with small cell lung cancer. Both conserved end residues are part of each CDR3. The D gene is left open where the match is weak. Clone size, where shown, is once, few, many, or a class for clones that have expanded.

abundance: -; v_gene: TRBV6-5; d_gene: -; j_gene: TRBJ2-7; CDR3aa: CARSLSPIYGEQYF; CDR3nt: TGTGCCAGGAGTTTGTCTCCCATCTATGGTGAACAGTACTTC
abundance: few; v_gene: TRBV20-1; d_gene: TRBD2; j_gene: TRBJ2-3; CDR3aa: CSASGRNTDTQYF; CDR3nt: TGCAGTGCTAGCGGGAGGAACACAGATACGCAGTATTTT
abundance: once; v_gene: TRBV6-1; d_gene: TRBD1; j_gene: TRBJ2-6; CDR3aa: CVSGRQGGRSGANVLTF; CDR3nt: TGTGTCAGTGGTCGACAGGGGGGTCGCTCTGGGGCCAACGTCCTGACTTTC
abundance: -; v_gene: TRBV29-1; d_gene: -; j_gene: TRBJ2-3; CDR3aa: CSVDGGRGWMVTQYF; CDR3nt: TGCAGCGTTGATGGAGGACGCGGTTGGATGGTTACGCAGTATTTT
abundance: -; v_gene: TRBV12-3/TRBV12-4; d_gene: -; j_gene: TRBJ2-1; CDR3aa: CAITGKQGISEQFF; CDR3nt: TGTGCCATCACAGGGAAGCAGGGAATTAGTGAGCAGTTCTTC
abundance: once; v_gene: TRBV20-1; d_gene: -; j_gene: TRBJ2-7; CDR3aa: CSTRGGNGSSEQYF; CDR3nt: TGCAGTACTAGAGGCGGTAACGGGAGTTCGGAGCAGTACTTC
abundance: -; v_gene: TRBV12-3/TRBV12-4; d_gene: -; j_gene: TRBJ1-2; CDR3aa: CASRVYGERGKGGGYTF; CDR3nt: TGTGCCAGCAGGGTGTACGGCGAGAGGGGAAAAGGCGGTGGCTACACCTTC
abundance: -; v_gene: TRBV10-2; d_gene: -; j_gene: TRBJ1-4; CDR3aa: CASRQPGTNEKLFF; CDR3nt: TGCGCCAGCCGGCAACCTGGAACTAATGAAAAACTGTTTTTT
abundance: -; v_gene: TRBV11-1; d_gene: TRBD2; j_gene: TRBJ2-4; CDR3aa: CANSDGRGLAKNIQYF; CDR3nt: TGTGCCAACAGTGACGGGAGGGGCCTAGCCAAAAACATTCAGTACTTC
abundance: -; v_gene: TRBV6-1; d_gene: -; j_gene: TRBJ2-5; CDR3aa: CASSVSRQETQYF; CDR3nt: TGTGCCAGCAGTGTCAGCCGCCAGGAGACCCAGTACTTC
abundance: -; v_gene: TRBV6-5; d_gene: TRBD1; j_gene: TRBJ2-1; CDR3aa: CTSSRQGSYSEQFF; CDR3nt: TGTACTAGCAGTCGACAGGGGTCCTACAGTGAGCAGTTCTTC
abundance: -; v_gene: TRBV12-5; d_gene: TRBD2; j_gene: TRBJ2-1; CDR3aa: CASGLFTSAGEQFF; CDR3nt: TGTGCTAGTGGTTTGTTTACTAGCGCGGGTGAGCAGTTCTTC
abundance: -; v_gene: TRBV28; d_gene: -; j_gene: TRBJ2-5; CDR3aa: CASSLMRGGLETQYF; CDR3nt: TGTGCCAGCAGTTTAATGAGAGGAGGGTTGGAGACCCAGTACTTC
abundance: -; v_gene: TRBV28; d_gene: -; j_gene: TRBJ2-1; CDR3aa: CASSSLTGTGSYNEQFF; CDR3nt: TGTGCCAGCAGTTCCCTGACGGGAACAGGGTCTTACAATGAGCAGTTCTTC
abundance: -; v_gene: TRBV5-8; d_gene: TRBD1; j_gene: TRBJ2-5; CDR3aa: CASNTGTGSRETQYF; CDR3nt: TGTGCCAGCAATACGGGGACAGGGTCAAGGGAGACCCAGTACTTC
abundance: -; v_gene: TRBV6-1; d_gene: -; j_gene: TRBJ2-7; CDR3aa: CASGQGGVYEQYF; CDR3nt: TGTGCCAGCGGGCAGGGTGGGGTCTACGAGCAGTACTTC
abundance: -; v_gene: TRBV4-2; d_gene: -; j_gene: TRBJ1-4; CDR3aa: CASSQDGHRREKLFF; CDR3nt: TGTGCCAGCAGCCAAGATGGCCACCGGAGGGAAAAACTGTTTTTT
abundance: few; v_gene: TRBV30; d_gene: TRBD2; j_gene: TRBJ2-1; CDR3aa: CAWMKLREATDTNNEQFF; CDR3nt: TGTGCCTGGATGAAGTTGCGGGAGGCCACAGATACAAACAATGAGCAGTTCTTC
abundance: many; v_gene: TRBV11-3; d_gene: TRBD1; j_gene: TRBJ1-6; CDR3aa: CASSQRQGGIRHF; CDR3nt: TGTGCCAGCAGCCAACGCCAAGGGGGCATCCGCCACTTT
abundance: -; v_gene: TRBV6-1; d_gene: -; j_gene: TRBJ1-2; CDR3aa: CASSEPENYGYTF; CDR3nt: TGTGCCAGCAGTGAACCAGAAAACTATGGCTACACCTTC
abundance: -; v_gene: TRBV5-4; d_gene: TRBD1; j_gene: TRBJ2-7; CDR3aa: CASSHHGTGHEQYF; CDR3nt: TGTGCCAGCAGCCATCACGGGACAGGGCACGAGCAGTACTTT
abundance: -; v_gene: TRBV20-1; d_gene: -; j_gene: TRBJ1-2; CDR3aa: CSAPRTGGKYGYTF; CDR3nt: TGCAGTGCTCCCCGGACGGGGGGGAAGTATGGCTACACCTTC
abundance: -; v_gene: TRBV11-2; d_gene: TRBD2; j_gene: TRBJ2-1; CDR3aa: CASSSQGLTGGQDNEQFF; CDR3nt: TGTGCCAGCAGCTCTCAAGGACTAACGGGAGGGCAAGACAATGAGCAGTTCTTC
abundance: many; v_gene: TRBV20-1; d_gene: -; j_gene: TRBJ1-1; CDR3aa: CSARDRRSYSEAFF; CDR3nt: TGCAGTGCTAGAGATAGACGCTCCTATTCTGAAGCTTTCTTT
abundance: -; v_gene: TRBV29-1; d_gene: -; j_gene: TRBJ2-7; CDR3aa: CSVSDKDEQYF; CDR3nt: TGCAGCGTCAGCGACAAGGACGAGCAGTACTTC
abundance: once; v_gene: TRBV6-1; d_gene: -; j_gene: TRBJ1-5; CDR3aa: CASRDQVSSDQPQHF; CDR3nt: TGTGCCAGCAGGGACCAAGTTTCTAGCGATCAGCCCCAGCATTTT
abundance: -; v_gene: TRBV5-5; d_gene: TRBD2; j_gene: TRBJ2-1; CDR3aa: CASSFVGTCGREQFF; CDR3nt: TGTGCCAGCAGCTTTGTCGGGACTTGCGGGAGGGAGCAGTTCTTC
abundance: many; v_gene: TRBV4-1; d_gene: -; j_gene: TRBJ2-5; CDR3aa: CASSSMVGVASETQYF; CDR3nt: TGCGCCAGCAGCTCGATGGTGGGGGTGGCAAGCGAGACCCAGTACTTC
abundance: many; v_gene: TRBV12-3/TRBV12-4; d_gene: -; j_gene: TRBJ1-1; CDR3aa: CASSFSGFQTEAFF; CDR3nt: TGTGCCAGCAGTTTCTCGGGTTTTCAGACTGAAGCTTTCTTT